The sequence of this T cell receptor beta chain was determined in a study of shared clonotypes between healthy human individuals. Study observations and caveats: Depth of sequencing was expected to influence donor clonotype sharing. Investigators collected only blood, and repertoires in tissues likely differ.

Naive-designated CD8 cells lacked CD45RO, were positively enriched for CCR7, and omitted terminally differentiated effector memory CD45RA+ cells. Original processing notes: For the immunoSEQ data, sequences were junction-only without quality scores, so filtering differed. The method was immunoSEQ multiplex PCR; TCRdb's version includes in-frame clones alone and lacks a portion of them. Clone size and V and J calls were adopted from that table, with D and trimming inferred from the DNA. Here the sample spans about 590,000 clones, roughly 95% being singletons. CDR3 length: 17 residues. The germline CDR1 and CDR2 sequences are LNHDA and SQIVND (reference sequence). The V and J ends lost 7 bases and 1 base respectively, with 22 bases between them. For this clone: Its antigen is still unknown.

The chain combines TRBV19 with TRBJ1-1, with D perhaps matching TRBD1 (6 bases). The source material was naive CD8+ T cells sorted from blood. This TCR derives from a woman younger than 45 in good health. The CDR3, as DNA: TGTGCCAGTACATACAGATATCTCGACAGGCCGAACACTGAAGCTTTCTTT. This sequence encodes CASTYRYLDRPNTEAFF.